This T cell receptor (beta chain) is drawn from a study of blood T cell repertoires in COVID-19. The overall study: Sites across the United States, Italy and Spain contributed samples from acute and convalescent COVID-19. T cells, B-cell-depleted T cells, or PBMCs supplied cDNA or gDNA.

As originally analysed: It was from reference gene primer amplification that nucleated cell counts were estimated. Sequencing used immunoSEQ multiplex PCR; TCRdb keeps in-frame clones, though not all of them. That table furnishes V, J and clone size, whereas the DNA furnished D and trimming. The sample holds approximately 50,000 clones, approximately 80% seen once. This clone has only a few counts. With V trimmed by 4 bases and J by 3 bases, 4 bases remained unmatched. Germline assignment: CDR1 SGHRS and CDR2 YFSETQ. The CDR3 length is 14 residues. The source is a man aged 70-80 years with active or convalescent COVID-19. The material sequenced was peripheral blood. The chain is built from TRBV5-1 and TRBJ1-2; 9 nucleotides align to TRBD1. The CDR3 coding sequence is TGCGCCAGCAGCCTGGGACAGGGAGACTATGGCTACACCTTC. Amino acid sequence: CASSLGQGDYGYTF.